The entry below describes one TCR beta chain. These data are taken from a study of T-cell reconstitution after alpha-beta-depleted transplantation in children. The TCRbeta library was prepared with unique molecular identifiers. TCRdb fed the PCR reads into MiXCR, producing one record per CDR3 protein. Of some 400,000 distinct CDR3 sequences listed, about 20% are singletons. The sequenced sample was PBMCs from the stem cell graft donor, obtained from the stem cell graft. The sequence came from a human donor who donated a stem cell graft to a child with acute myeloid leukemia.

The CDR3 loop reads CASGPYLRGHTEAFF. In DNA, the CDR3 is TGTGCCAGCGGACCCTACCTCAGGGGGCACACTGAAGCTTTCTTT. This chain links TRBV27 with TRBJ1-1; 8 bases line up with TRBD1. The germline V gene encodes CDR1 MNHEY and CDR2 SMNVEV (reference sequence). The CDR3 length is 15 residues. J was trimmed by 3 bases and V by 8 bases; bases with no gene match: 11.